The sequence of this T cell receptor beta chain was determined in a study of cytomegalovirus exposure and HLA in healthy donors. Regarding the study as a whole: The tendency of first-cohort TCR clusters to co-occur in the 110 or so validation repertoires emerged from a later analysis. It was reported that the classifier diagnosed cytomegalovirus status with high specificity and sensitivity in both the original and validation cohorts.

To note about this clone: Its antigen remains unidentified.

The CDR3 totals 13 residues. V was cut by 5 bases and J by 5 bases, with 12 bases left in between. Germline CDR1 is MDHEN and CDR2 is SYDVKM. Profiled with immunoSEQ multiplex PCR; TCRdb holds only in-frame clones, not every one. This table holds about 56,000 clones, about 95% found once. The sequence derives from a woman aged 18 to 35 in good health and CMV-seronegative. Sequencing was done on a sample of PBMCs. This sequence joins TRBV28 and TRBJ1-2; no definite D call. The CDR3 spells CASSPPGVYGYTF. The DNA of the CDR3 is TGTGCCAGCAGTCCCCCAGGCGTTTATGGCTACACCTTC.